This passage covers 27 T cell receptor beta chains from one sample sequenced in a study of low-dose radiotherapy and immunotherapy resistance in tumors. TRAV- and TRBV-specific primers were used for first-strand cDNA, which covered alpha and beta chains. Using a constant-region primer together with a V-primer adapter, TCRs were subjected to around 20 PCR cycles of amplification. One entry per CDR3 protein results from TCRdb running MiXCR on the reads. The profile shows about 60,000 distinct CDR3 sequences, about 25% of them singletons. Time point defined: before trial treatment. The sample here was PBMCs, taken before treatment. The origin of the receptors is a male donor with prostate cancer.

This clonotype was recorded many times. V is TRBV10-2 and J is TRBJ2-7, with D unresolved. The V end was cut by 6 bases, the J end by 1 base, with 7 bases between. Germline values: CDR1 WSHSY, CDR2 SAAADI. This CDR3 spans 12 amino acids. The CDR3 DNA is TGCGCCAGCAGGGGCGGATCCTACGAGCAGTACTTC. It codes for CASRGGSYEQYF.

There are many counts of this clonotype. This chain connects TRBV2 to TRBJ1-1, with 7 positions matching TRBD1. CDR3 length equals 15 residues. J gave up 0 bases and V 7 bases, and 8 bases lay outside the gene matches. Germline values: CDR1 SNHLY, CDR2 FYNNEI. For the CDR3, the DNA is TGTGCCAGCAAGGGGGCGCGAACAATGAACACTGAAGCTTTCTTT. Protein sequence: CASKGARTMNTEAFF.

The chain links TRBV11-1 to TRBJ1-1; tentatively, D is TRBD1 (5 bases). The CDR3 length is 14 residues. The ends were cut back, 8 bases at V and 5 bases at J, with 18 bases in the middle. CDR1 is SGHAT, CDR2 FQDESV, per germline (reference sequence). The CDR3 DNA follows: TGTGCCAGCTATGGGCCCGGGGGAGGGACTGAAGCTTTCTTT. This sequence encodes CASYGPGGGTEAFF.

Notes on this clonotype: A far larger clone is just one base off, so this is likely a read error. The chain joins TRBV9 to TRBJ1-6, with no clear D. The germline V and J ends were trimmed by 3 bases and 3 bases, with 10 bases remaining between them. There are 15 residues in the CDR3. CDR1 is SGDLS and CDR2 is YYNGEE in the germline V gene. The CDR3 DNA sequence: TGTGCCAGCAGCGGGTGGCCCGTCTATAATTCACCCCTCCACTTT. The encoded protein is CASSGWPVYNSPLHF.

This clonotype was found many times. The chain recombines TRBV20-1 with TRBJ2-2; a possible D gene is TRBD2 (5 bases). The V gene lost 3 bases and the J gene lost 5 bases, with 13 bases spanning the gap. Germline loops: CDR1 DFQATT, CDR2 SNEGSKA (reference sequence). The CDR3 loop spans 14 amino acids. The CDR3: CSASMGVSTGELFF. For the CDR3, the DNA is TGCAGTGCTAGTATGGGAGTATCAACCGGGGAGCTGTTTTTT.

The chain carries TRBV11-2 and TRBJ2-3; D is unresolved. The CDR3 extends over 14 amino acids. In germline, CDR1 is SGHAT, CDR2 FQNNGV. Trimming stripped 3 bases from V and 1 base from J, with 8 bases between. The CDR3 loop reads CASSFGVRTDTQYF. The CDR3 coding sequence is TGTGCCAGCAGCTTTGGCGTTCGCACAGATACGCAGTATTTT.

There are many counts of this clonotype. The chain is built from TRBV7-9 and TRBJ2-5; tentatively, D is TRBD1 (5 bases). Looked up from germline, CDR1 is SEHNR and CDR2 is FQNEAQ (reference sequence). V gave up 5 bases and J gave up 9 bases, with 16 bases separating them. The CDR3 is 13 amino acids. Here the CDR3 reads CASSPGLNRAQYF. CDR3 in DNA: TGTGCCAGCAGCCCAGGGTTGAATAGGGCCCAGTACTTC.

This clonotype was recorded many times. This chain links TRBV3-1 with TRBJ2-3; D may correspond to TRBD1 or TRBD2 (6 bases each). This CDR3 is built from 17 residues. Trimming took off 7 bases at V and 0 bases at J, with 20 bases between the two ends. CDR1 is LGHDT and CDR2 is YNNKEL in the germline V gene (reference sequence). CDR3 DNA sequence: TGTGCCAGCACCGCAACGGGGGCGGGGAGAAGCACAGATACGCAGTATTTT. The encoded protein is CASTATGAGRSTDTQYF.

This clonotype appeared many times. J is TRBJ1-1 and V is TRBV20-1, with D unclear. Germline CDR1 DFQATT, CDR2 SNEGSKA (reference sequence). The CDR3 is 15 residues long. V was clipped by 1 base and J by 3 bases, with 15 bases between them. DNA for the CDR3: TGCAGTGCTAGAGGGTATAAGGGTAGTGACACTGAAGCTTTCTTT. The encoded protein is CSARGYKGSDTEAFF.

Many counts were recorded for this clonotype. CDR3 region: CASSSSYEQYF. CDR3 nucleotide sequence: TGTGCCAGCAGTTCTTCCTACGAGCAGTACTTC. The V gene is TRBV2, the J gene TRBJ2-7, with no clear D. Germline V lookup: CDR1 SNHLY, CDR2 FYNNEI. The CDR3 totals 11 residues. The V end lost 5 bases, the J end lost 1 base, and 3 bases lay between the germline ends.

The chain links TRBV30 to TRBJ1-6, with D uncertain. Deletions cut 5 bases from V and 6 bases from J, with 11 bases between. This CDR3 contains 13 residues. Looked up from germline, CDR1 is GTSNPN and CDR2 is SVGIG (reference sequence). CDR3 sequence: CAWEPTGNSPLHF. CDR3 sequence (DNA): TGTGCCTGGGAACCAACGGGTAATTCACCCCTCCACTTT.

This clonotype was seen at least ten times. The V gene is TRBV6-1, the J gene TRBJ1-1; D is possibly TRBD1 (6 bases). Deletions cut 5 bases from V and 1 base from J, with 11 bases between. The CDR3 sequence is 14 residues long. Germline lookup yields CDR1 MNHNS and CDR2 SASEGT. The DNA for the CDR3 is TGTGCCAGCAGTTACCAGGGGCAGAACACTGAAGCTTTCTTT. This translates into CASSYQGQNTEAFF.

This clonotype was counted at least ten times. The CDR3 bases are TGTGCCAGCAGTTTAGCCGGGACAACTGGAAACACCATATATTTT. It specifies CASSLAGTTGNTIYF. This sequence joins TRBV12-3 or TRBV12-4 and TRBJ1-3, with D possibly TRBD1 on 6 matching bases. This CDR3 has 15 residues. Deletions cut 0 bases from V and 2 bases from J, with 8 bases between.

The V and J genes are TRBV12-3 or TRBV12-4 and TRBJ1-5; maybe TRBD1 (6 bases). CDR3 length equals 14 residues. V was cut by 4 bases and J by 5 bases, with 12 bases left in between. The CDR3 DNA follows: TGTGCCAGCAGTTGGGGGCGCCTTGATCAGCCCCAGCATTTT. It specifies CASSWGRLDQPQHF.

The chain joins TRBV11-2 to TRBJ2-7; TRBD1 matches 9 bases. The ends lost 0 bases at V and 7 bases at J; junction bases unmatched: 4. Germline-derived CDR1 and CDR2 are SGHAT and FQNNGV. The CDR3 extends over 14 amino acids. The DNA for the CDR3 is TGTGCCAGCAGCTTAGATGGACAGGGGAGGGAGCAGTACTTC. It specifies CASSLDGQGREQYF.

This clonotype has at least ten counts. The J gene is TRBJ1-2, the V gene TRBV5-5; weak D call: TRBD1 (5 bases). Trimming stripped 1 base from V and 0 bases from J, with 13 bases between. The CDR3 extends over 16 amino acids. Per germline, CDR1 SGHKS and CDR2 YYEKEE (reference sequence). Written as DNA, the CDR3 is TGTGCCAGCAGCTTGATACGGGACGGTCCTAACTATGGCTACACCTTC. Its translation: CASSLIRDGPNYGYTF.

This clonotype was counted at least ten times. CDR3 in amino acids: CSVVTRGGGNTIYF. The CDR3 nucleotides are TGCAGCGTTGTCACCCGGGGAGGAGGAAACACCATATATTTT. This chain uses TRBV29-1 with TRBJ1-3, with D hard to call. The V end was cut by 4 bases, the J end by 4 bases, with 14 bases between. The CDR3 runs to 14 residues. Germline V lookup: CDR1 SQVTM, CDR2 ANQGSEA. The variable domain in full, completed from reference TRBV29-1 and TRBJ1-3, reads SAVISQKPSRDICQRGTSLTIQCQVDSQVTMMFWYRQQPGQSLTLIATANQGSEATYESGFVIDKFPISRPNLTFSTLTVSNMSPEDSSIYLCSVVTRGGGNTIYFGEGSWLTVV.

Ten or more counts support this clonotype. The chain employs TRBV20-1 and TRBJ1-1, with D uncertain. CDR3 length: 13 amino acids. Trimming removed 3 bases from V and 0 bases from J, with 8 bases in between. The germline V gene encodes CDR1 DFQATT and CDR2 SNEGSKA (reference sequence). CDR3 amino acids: CSASWGVNTEAFF. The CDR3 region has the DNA TGCAGTGCTAGTTGGGGAGTGAACACTGAAGCTTTCTTT.

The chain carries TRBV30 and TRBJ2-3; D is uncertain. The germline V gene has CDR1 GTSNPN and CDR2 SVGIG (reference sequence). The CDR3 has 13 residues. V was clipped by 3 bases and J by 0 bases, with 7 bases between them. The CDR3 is CAWRETSTDTQYF. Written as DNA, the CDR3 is TGTGCCTGGAGGGAAACTAGCACAGATACGCAGTATTTT.

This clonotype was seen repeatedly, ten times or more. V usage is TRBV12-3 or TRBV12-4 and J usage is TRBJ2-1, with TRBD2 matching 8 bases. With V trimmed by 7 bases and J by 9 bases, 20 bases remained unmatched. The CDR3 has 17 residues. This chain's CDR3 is CASNLKGSGGPNAEQFF. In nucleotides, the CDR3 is TGTGCCAGCAACCTAAAAGGCAGCGGGGGCCCCAATGCTGAGCAGTTCTTC.

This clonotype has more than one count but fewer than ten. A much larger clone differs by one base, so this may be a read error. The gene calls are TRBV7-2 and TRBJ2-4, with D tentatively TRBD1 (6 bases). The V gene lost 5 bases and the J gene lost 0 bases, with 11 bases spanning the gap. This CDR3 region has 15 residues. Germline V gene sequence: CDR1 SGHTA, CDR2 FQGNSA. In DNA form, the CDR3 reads TGTGCCAGCAGCGTTACAGGGTTAGCCAAAAACATTCAGTACTTC. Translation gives CASSVTGLAKNIQYF.

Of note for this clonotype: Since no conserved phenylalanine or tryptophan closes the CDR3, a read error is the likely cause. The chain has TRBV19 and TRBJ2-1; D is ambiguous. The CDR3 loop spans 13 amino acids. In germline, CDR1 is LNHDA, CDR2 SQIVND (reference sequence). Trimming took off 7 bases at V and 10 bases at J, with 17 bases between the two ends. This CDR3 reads CASTLYAGVEQFI. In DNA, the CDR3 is TGTGCCAGTACCTTATACGCTGGGGTCGAGCAGTTCATC.

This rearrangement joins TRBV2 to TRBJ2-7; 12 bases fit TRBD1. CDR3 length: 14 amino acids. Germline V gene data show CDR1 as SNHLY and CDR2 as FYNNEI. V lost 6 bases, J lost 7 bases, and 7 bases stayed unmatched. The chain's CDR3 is CASSVGQGAQEQYF. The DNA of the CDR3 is TGTGCCAGCAGCGTGGGACAGGGGGCTCAAGAGCAGTACTTC.

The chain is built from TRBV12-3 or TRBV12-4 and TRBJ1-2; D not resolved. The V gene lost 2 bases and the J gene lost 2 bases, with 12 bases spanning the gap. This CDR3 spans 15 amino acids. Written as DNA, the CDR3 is TGTGCCAGCAGTTTATCTAGAAGGAAGAACTATGGCTACACCTTC. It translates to CASSLSRRKNYGYTF.

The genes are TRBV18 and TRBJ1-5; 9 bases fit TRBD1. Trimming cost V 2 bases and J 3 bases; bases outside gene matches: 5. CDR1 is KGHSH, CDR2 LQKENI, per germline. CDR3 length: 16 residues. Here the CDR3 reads CASSPLGQGINQPQHF. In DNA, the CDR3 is TGTGCCAGCTCACCATTGGGACAGGGCATCAATCAGCCCCAGCATTTT.

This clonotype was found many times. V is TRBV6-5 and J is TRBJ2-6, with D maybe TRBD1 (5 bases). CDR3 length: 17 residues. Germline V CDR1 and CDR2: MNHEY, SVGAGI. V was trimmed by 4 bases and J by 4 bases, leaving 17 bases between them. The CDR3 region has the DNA TGTGCCAGCAGTTCCGTGAGATGGGGCTTGGGGGCCAACGTCCTGACTTTC. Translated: CASSSVRWGLGANVLTF.

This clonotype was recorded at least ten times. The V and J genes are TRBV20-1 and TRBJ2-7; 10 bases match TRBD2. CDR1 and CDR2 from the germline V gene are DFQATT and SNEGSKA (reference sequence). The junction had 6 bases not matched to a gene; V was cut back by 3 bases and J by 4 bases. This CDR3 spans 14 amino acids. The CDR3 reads CSASSSGGLYEQYF. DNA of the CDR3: TGCAGTGCTAGTTCTAGCGGGGGACTATACGAGCAGTACTTC.